This T cell receptor (beta chain) emerged from a study of cytomegalovirus exposure and HLA in healthy donors. Study-wide results and caveats: It was found in a later analysis that first-cohort TCR clusters tended to co-occur in the 130 or so validation repertoires.

Separate from the 666-subject first cohort was the 120-subject validation cohort, to which the donors belonged. The repertoire was sequenced with immunoSEQ multiplex PCR; TCRdb's copy has only in-frame clones and lacks some. The repertoire holds around 99,000 clones, with about 88% as singletons. As regards this clone: Its antigen is as yet unknown.

There are 17 residues in the CDR3. Trimming removed 4 bases at V and 0 bases at J, with 16 bases between. Germline CDR1 reads MDHEN; CDR2 reads SYDVKM. The rearrangement joins TRBV28 to TRBJ1-3; a weak D match, TRBD1 (6 bases). The sequence derives from a woman aged 18-30 years in good health and CMV-seronegative. Sequencing used PBMCs. CDR3 in DNA: TGTGCCAGCAGTTCCAAGACAGGCTCCCGCTCTGGAAACACCATATATTTT. It codes for CASSSKTGSRSGNTIYF.